The clone carrying this T cell receptor (beta chain) was detected ten times or more. Its antigen is unknown. The sample is drawn from a study of T cells after yellow fever vaccination. Turning to the study itself: Researchers used SMART-Seq v4 Ultra Low Input to prepare fractions that had low cell numbers. General study points: Overall, a small share of clonotypes was seen in both CD4 and CD8 compartments.

A single record per CDR3 protein comes from TCRdb applying MiXCR to the 5' RACE reads. This sample carries a few hundred thousand distinct CDR3 sequences, 6.2% of them seen once, and the ten largest clones take around 16%. The TCR sequence derives from a man aged 25-45 years who received the YFV17D yellow fever vaccine. Material: PBMCs, obtained 5 days after the yellow fever booster vaccination.

CDR3 sequence: CATSRSSGSTYEQYF. In nucleotides, the CDR3 is TGTGCCACCAGCAGAAGTAGCGGGAGCACCTACGAGCAGTACTTC. The chain employs TRBV15 and TRBJ2-7, with 9 bases fitting TRBD2. This CDR3 has 15 residues. CDR1 LNHNV and CDR2 YYDKDF come from the germline V gene (reference sequence). V trimming: 2 bases; J trimming: 2 bases; junction bases outside the gene matches: 4.